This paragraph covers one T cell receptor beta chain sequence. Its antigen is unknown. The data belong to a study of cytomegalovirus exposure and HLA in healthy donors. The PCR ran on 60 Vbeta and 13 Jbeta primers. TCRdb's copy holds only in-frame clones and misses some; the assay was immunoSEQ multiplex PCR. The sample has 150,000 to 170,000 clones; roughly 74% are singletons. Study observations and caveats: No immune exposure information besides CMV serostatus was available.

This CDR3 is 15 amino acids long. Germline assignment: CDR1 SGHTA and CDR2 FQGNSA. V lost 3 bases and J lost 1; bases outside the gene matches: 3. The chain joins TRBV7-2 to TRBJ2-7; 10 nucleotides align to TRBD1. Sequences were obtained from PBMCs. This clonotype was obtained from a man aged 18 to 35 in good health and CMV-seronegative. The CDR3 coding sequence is TGTGCCAGCAGCTTTTTGGGACAGGGGTCCTACGAGCAGTACTTC. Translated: CASSFLGQGSYEQYF.